One sample yielded the 15 T cell receptor beta chains listed below, sequenced in a study of metastatic and nonmetastatic thyroid tumors. TCRdb re-clonotyped the PCR reads through MiXCR. The sample contains 30,000 to 40,000 clones, around a third of which appear only once. Nobody among the patients had been given any treatment before thyroid surgery. The material sequenced was tumor tissue. The origin of the receptors is a female donor with papillary thyroid cancer or a benign thyroid nodule (not recorded which). Some clones in this sample may be carry-over from other donors' samples.

In this sample, this clone is large (0.1 to 1%). V usage is TRBV5-5 and J usage is TRBJ1-4, with a tentative D call TRBD1 (5 bases). V lost 3 bases and J 8 bases, leaving 20 bases between the germline ends. The length of the CDR3 is 16 residues. Germline V gene sequence: CDR1 SGHKS, CDR2 YYEKEE (reference sequence). The CDR3 region has the DNA TGTGCCAGCAGCTCCCACGGGGCAGGAGGATTCGAAAAACTGTTTTTT. Translation: CASSSHGAGGFEKLFF.

The chain is built from TRBV7-2 and TRBJ1-3; unclear D gene. V was trimmed by 4 bases and J by 1 base, leaving 8 bases between them. The germline gives CDR1 SGHTA, CDR2 FQGNSA. The CDR3 length is 14 residues. In nucleotides, the CDR3 is TGTGCCAGCAGCTACAGCTTTTCTGGAAACACCATATATTTT. This codes for CASSYSFSGNTIYF.

DNA of the CDR3: TGTGCCAGTAGTGCCTCGACAGGGGAGAGCACTGAAGCTTTCTTT. The encoded protein is CASSASTGESTEAFF. The chain recombines TRBV19 with TRBJ1-1; 8 bases fit TRBD1. Trimming removed 5 bases from V and 4 bases from J; junction bases left unmatched: 9. CDR3 length equals 15 residues. Germline V gene lookup returns CDR1 LNHDA and CDR2 SQIVND (reference sequence).

This clone is judged large. This chain joins TRBV6-5 and TRBJ1-6, with D unresolved. The germline gives CDR1 MNHEY, CDR2 SVGAGI. V lost 2 bases and J lost 7, with 9 bases in between. CDR3 length equals 14 residues. The CDR3 reads CASSYKTWNSPLHF. CDR3 bases: TGTGCCAGCAGTTACAAGACTTGGAATTCACCCCTCCACTTT.

This chain connects TRBV27 to TRBJ2-1, with 15 bases identical to TRBD2. The CDR3 is 14 residues long. Trimming took 8 bases from V and 7 from J; bases not matched to a gene: 3. Germline-derived CDR1 and CDR2 are MNHEY and SMNVEV (reference sequence). Written as DNA, the CDR3 is TGTGCCAGCTGGGGGACTAGCGGGAGGAATGAGCAGTTCTTC. Protein: CASWGTSGRNEQFF.

The V gene is TRBV6-1, the J gene TRBJ1-6, with D unresolved. The CDR3 sequence is 13 residues long. The V end was cut by 5 bases, the J end by 9 bases, with 11 bases between. Germline CDR1 reads MNHNS; CDR2 reads SASEGT. The CDR3 nucleotides are TGTGCCAGCAGTCAGATGGCGCTTTCACCCCTCCACTTT. This sequence encodes CASSQMALSPLHF.

The J gene is TRBJ2-3, the V gene TRBV20-1; 8 bases are a match to TRBD1. The CDR3 has 13 residues. With V trimmed by 6 bases and J by 4 bases, 6 bases remained unmatched. Germline V gene sequence: CDR1 DFQATT, CDR2 SNEGSKA (reference sequence). The CDR3 nucleotides are TGCAGTGCGGGAGGACAGGGTCCAGATACGCAGTATTTT. Its protein product is CSAGGQGPDTQYF.

The genes are TRBV20-1 and TRBJ1-2; weak D call: TRBD1 (5 bases). V lost 3 bases and J lost 1, with 9 bases in between. The length of the CDR3 is 13 residues. CDR1 is DFQATT, CDR2 SNEGSKA, per germline (reference sequence). The CDR3 DNA reads as TGCAGTGCTAGTCGGGGGTTTAACTATGGCTACACCTTC. It specifies CSASRGFNYGYTF.

The chain uses TRBV2 and TRBJ2-1; 9 positions agree with TRBD1. The CDR3 covers 18 residues. CDR1 SNHLY and CDR2 FYNNEI come from the germline V gene. The V segment lost 2 bases and the J segment 9 bases; nucleotides outside the gene matches: 17. The CDR3 loop reads CASSEKWRGDRAFSEQFF. The CDR3 region has the DNA TGTGCCAGCAGTGAAAAGTGGAGGGGGGACAGGGCTTTTAGTGAGCAGTTCTTC.

V is TRBV9 and J is TRBJ1-1; D call uncertain. The germline V and J ends were trimmed by 7 bases and 1 base, with 11 bases remaining between them. CDR3 size: 13 residues. Per the germline V gene, CDR1 is SGDLS and CDR2 is YYNGEE. The DNA of the CDR3 is TGTGCCAGCGGGCAGGATACGAACACTGAAGCTTTCTTT. This translates into CASGQDTNTEAFF.

CDR3 residues: CATSREKTQYF. The CDR3, as DNA: TGTGCCACCAGCAGAGAAAAGACCCAGTACTTC. The chain is built from TRBV15 and TRBJ2-5; D remains ambiguous. The CDR3 consists of 11 residues. Trimming cost V 0 bases and J 6 bases, with 2 bases left between them. Looked up from germline, CDR1 is LNHNV and CDR2 is YYDKDF (reference sequence).

Only a few counts were recorded for this clone. The chain couples TRBV19 to TRBJ2-3; 7 bases line up with TRBD1. J was trimmed by 2 bases and V by 4 bases; bases with no gene match: 6. Germline CDR1 reads LNHDA; CDR2 reads SQIVND (reference sequence). This CDR3 has 15 amino acids. CDR3 nucleotides: TGTGCCAGTAGTACAACCGGGACAGCCACAGATACGCAGTATTTT. This encodes CASSTTGTATDTQYF.

In its sample, this clone was seen a few times. This chain links TRBV20-1 with TRBJ1-3; D ambiguous. Trimming pared 7 bases from V and 8 bases from J, leaving 21 bases between. The CDR3 totals 14 residues. Germline V gene lookup returns CDR1 DFQATT and CDR2 SNEGSKA (reference sequence). The CDR3 is CSEISALKNHTIYF. In nucleotides, the CDR3 is TGCAGTGAGATCTCGGCCCTCAAGAATCACACCATATATTTT.

V gene TRBV28 combines with J gene TRBJ2-7; tentative D call: TRBD1 (6 bases). CDR3 length: 12 amino acids. V lost 8 bases and J 0 bases, leaving 8 bases between the germline ends. Germline values: CDR1 MDHEN, CDR2 SYDVKM. The CDR3 DNA is TGTGCCAGCCAGACAGGCTCCTACGAGCAGTACTTC. Encoded protein: CASQTGSYEQYF.

The chain employs TRBV6-1 and TRBJ1-1; D call uncertain. CDR3 length equals 13 residues. The V gene lost 6 bases and the J gene lost 1 base, with 9 bases spanning the gap. The germline gives CDR1 MNHNS, CDR2 SASEGT. This CDR3 is CASRKDWNTEAFF. As DNA, the CDR3 is TGTGCCAGCAGGAAAGACTGGAACACTGAAGCTTTCTTT.